This TCR beta chain was sequenced in a study of T cell repertoires in cytomegalovirus infection (dated by TCRdb to between 2017 and 2020). Regarding the complete study: Alongside well-studied HLA-B-restricted epitopes, the peptide stimulations were aimed at recently identified HLA-C-restricted CMV epitopes, whose presentation resists viral immunomodulation. Donor HLA type was relevant to the analysis, as public TCR beta signatures indicated carriage of CMV infection together with the matching HLA type.

The intended sense of this specimen's treatment or condition label: in vitro stimulation with specific CMV peptide epitopes to enrich CMV-specific T cells. Sequenced on an Illumina HiSeq 1500. The public sequencing data were trimmed at Q25 with fastp and processed into clonotypes with MiXCR by TCRdb, which kept only in-frame beta chains. All rows with the same CDR3 protein become a single entry with the most common DNA and genes. For this sample the table gives 110,000 to 150,000 distinct CDR3 sequences, of which roughly 32% were detected only once. 45% to 60% of the sample is held by the ten biggest clonotypes. The research as a whole found: The ex vivo response was dominated by HLA-C-restricted CMV-specific TCR beta clonotypes, which also provided the single most frequent clonotype in two of eight donors. In both this cohort and an independent cohort of 352 donors, the cumulative frequency of public TCR beta family members distinguished carriers of CMV infection plus the relevant HLA type.

In regard to this clonotype: Its antigen is currently not known. No clone much larger than this one lies a single base away; base qualities are absent.

From its cysteine to its phenylalanine, the CDR3 spans 13 amino acids. The read is trimmed to its CDR3 DNA, 39 bases read in frame from base 1. A distance of 8 bases separates the germline ends of V and J, which lose 0 bases and 6 bases respectively. Via the germline V gene, CDR1 is SGHTA and CDR2 FQGTGA. Here the chain combines TRBV7-3 and TRBJ1-2, with a tentative D gene TRBD1 over 6 matching bases. This material consisted of CD8+ T cells from cultured PBMCs, taken from culture after CMV antigen stimulation. This clonotype was obtained from a human donor in good health (CMV status not recorded). Some clones in this sample may be carry-over from other donors' samples. In nucleotides, the sequence is TGTGCCAGCAGCTTAACCGGGGGCGATGGCTACACCTTC. It is translated as CASSLTGGDGYTF. The full variable domain, with segments outside the CDR3 supplied by the reference TRBV7-3 and TRBJ1-2 proteins, appears as GAGVSQTPSNKVTEKGKYVELRCDPISGHTALYWYRQSLGQGPEFLIYFQGTGAADDSGLPNDRFFAVRPEGSVSTLKIQRTERGDSAVYLCASSLTGGDGYTFGSGTRLTVV.